By proportion, the clone carrying this T cell receptor beta chain is medium-sized. Its target is not known. TCRdb called the reads again in MiXCR, with one record for every CDR3 protein. Of about 2,700 distinct CDR3 sequences in the sample, 15% were seen once. These data come from a study of liver allograft versus peripheral blood T cells. Study details: Within transplanted livers, the T cell receptor repertoires were examined and compared against the repertoires present in the peripheral blood of liver transplant recipients.

The study's findings and limits: Intragraft T cell receptor repertoires of liver allografts were reportedly distinct from those in peripheral blood.

The sequence was collected from a human patient who had a liver transplant. The T cells may partly be graft donor cells.

CDR3 in amino acids: CASIEGGQPQHF. The CDR3 coding sequence is TGTGCCAGCATCGAAGGCGGCCAGCCCCAGCATTTT. The chain has TRBV6-1 and TRBJ1-5; D not certain. This CDR3 is 12 amino acids long. CDR1 is MNHNS, CDR2 SASEGT, per germline. The V gene lost 7 bases and the J gene lost 7 bases, with 11 bases spanning the gap.